Following are 30 T cell receptor beta chains from one sample sequenced in a study of CD8 T cells in ankylosing spondylitis. TCRdb ran MiXCR on the 5' RACE reads and lists one entry per CDR3 protein. The profile shows 130,000 or so distinct CDR3 sequences, about an eighth of them singletons. The sequencing input was blood, either unsorted or a sorted T cell fraction (not recorded which). These receptors originate from a female donor with ankylosing spondylitis or in good health (not recorded which).

This clonotype turned up a few times. V gene TRBV20-1 combines with J gene TRBJ2-5, with 9 nucleotides matching TRBD2. The junction had 15 bases not matched to a gene; V was cut back by 6 bases and J by 4 bases. Germline loops: CDR1 DFQATT, CDR2 SNEGSKA (reference sequence). The CDR3 covers 16 residues. In DNA, the CDR3 is TGCAGTGCAAGCGGGGCTAGCGGGATAATAGGAGAGACCCAGTACTTC. It encodes CSASGASGIIGETQYF.

This clonotype was seen more than once but under ten times. V is TRBV11-3 and J is TRBJ1-6, with 8 bases identical to TRBD1. The CDR3 covers 13 residues. CDR1 and CDR2 (germline): SGHNT, YENEEA. The V segment lost 2 bases and the J segment 14 bases; nucleotides outside the gene matches: 5. Here the CDR3 reads CASSLRQGTTLHF. CDR3 nucleotides: TGTGCCAGCAGCTTACGACAGGGGACTACCCTCCACTTT.

As regards this clonotype: Its ends do not fully match the called genes, so a read error is possible. The chain couples TRBV2 to TRBJ1-5; tentative D call: TRBD1 (6 bases). CDR1 and CDR2 from the germline V gene are SNHLY and FYNNEI. The CDR3 runs to 18 residues. The CDR3 sequence: CARSAPSMGGRENQPQHF. The CDR3 DNA reads as TGTGCCCGCAGCGCCCCTTCCATGGGGGGGCGGGAAAATCAGCCCCAGCATTTT.

Many counts were recorded for this clonotype. The rearrangement uses TRBV20-1 and TRBJ1-2, with TRBD1 matching 9 bases. The CDR3 loop spans 15 amino acids. V dropped 6 bases and J dropped 3; count of bases not matched to a gene: 11. Germline values: CDR1 DFQATT, CDR2 SNEGSKA (reference sequence). The CDR3, as DNA: TGCAGTGCCGCCCGGGACAGGGACTCAGACTATGGCTACACCTTC. This sequence encodes CSAARDRDSDYGYTF.

In its sample, this clonotype was seen many times. The chain has TRBV6-1 and TRBJ2-7; tentatively, D is TRBD2 (5 bases). From germline, CDR1 is MNHNS and CDR2 SASEGT. This CDR3 region has 13 residues. Between the trimmed V and J ends, which lost 7 bases and 0 bases, there was a span of 10 bases. CDR3 nucleotides: TGTGCCAGCACCCCGGGGAGCTCCTACGAGCAGTACTTC. It specifies CASTPGSSYEQYF.

The chain recombines TRBV4-1 with TRBJ2-5, with 8 bases fitting TRBD2. CDR3 size: 15 residues. V dropped 4 bases and J dropped 0; count of bases not matched to a gene: 4. The germline gives CDR1 MGHRA, CDR2 YSYEKL. CDR3 sequence reads: CASSPSGSNQETQYF. The CDR3 coding sequence is TGCGCCAGCAGCCCCAGCGGGAGCAACCAAGAGACCCAGTACTTC.

This clonotype was observed many times. The chain couples TRBV6-2 or TRBV6-3 to TRBJ2-3; 7 nucleotides match TRBD1. The germline gives CDR1 MNHEY, CDR2 SVGEGT. The CDR3 contains 14 residues. After removal of 8 bases from V and 4 bases from J, the junction contained 9 bases not matched to a gene. The CDR3: CASGERQGADTQYF. The CDR3, as DNA: TGTGCCAGCGGAGAGAGACAGGGTGCAGATACGCAGTATTTT.

This clonotype was detected a few times. The chain recombines TRBV7-9 with TRBJ2-7, with 8 bases that match TRBD1. From germline, CDR1 is SEHNR and CDR2 FQNEAQ (reference sequence). V lost 5 bases, J lost 6 bases, and 9 bases stayed unmatched. CDR3 size: 14 residues. This chain's CDR3 is CASSPWTGSGEQYF. The CDR3 DNA reads TGTGCCAGCAGCCCCTGGACAGGGTCGGGCGAGCAGTACTTC.

This clonotype showed up just a few times. The J gene is TRBJ2-5, the V gene TRBV18, with D perhaps TRBD1 or TRBD2 (6 bases each). Trimming removed 1 base from V and 0 bases from J, with 9 bases in between. The CDR3 sequence is 15 residues long. Germline V gene data show CDR1 as KGHSH and CDR2 as LQKENI. Written as DNA, the CDR3 is TGTGCCAGCTCACCACTCGGGGGCGACCAAGAGACCCAGTACTTC. Translating it yields CASSPLGGDQETQYF.

Comment on this clonotype: One end of the junction is discordant with germline, which a read error may explain. CDR3 region: CASSQASSYNERFF. The CDR3 DNA is TGTGCCAGCAGCCAGGCGAGCTCCTACAATGAGCGGTTCTTC. This sequence joins TRBV14 and TRBJ2-1; D is undetermined. The CDR3 contains 14 residues. Per germline, CDR1 SGHDN and CDR2 FVKESK.

In its sample, this clonotype was seen many times. V gene TRBV5-1 combines with J gene TRBJ2-1, with D hard to call. V was trimmed by 2 bases and J by 2 bases, leaving 8 bases between them. Looked up from germline, CDR1 is SGHRS and CDR2 is YFSETQ. This CDR3 spans 14 amino acids. CDR3 in amino acids: CASSFGSTYNEQFF. The CDR3 DNA reads TGCGCCAGCAGCTTCGGGTCGACCTACAATGAGCAGTTCTTC.

This clonotype was counted at least ten times. The rearrangement uses TRBV29-1 and TRBJ1-1; D might be TRBD1 (6 bases). This CDR3 comprises 16 residues. Germline loops: CDR1 SQVTM, CDR2 ANQGSEA. Trimming stripped 7 bases from V and 6 bases from J, with 27 bases between. As DNA, the CDR3 is TGCAGCGCCTCAACCTCAGGGGCGATGCGTTTGTCTGAAGCTTTCTTT. Its translation is CSASTSGAMRLSEAFF.

The J gene is TRBJ1-2, the V gene TRBV19; D is possibly TRBD1 (5 bases). Trimming took off 6 bases at V and 4 bases at J, with 21 bases between the two ends. Germline V gene data show CDR1 as LNHDA and CDR2 as SQIVND (reference sequence). The CDR3 length is 16 residues. CDR3 sequence (DNA): TGTGCCAGTAGCGCTCAAGGGACGGAATCTATCTATGGCTACACCTTC. Protein sequence: CASSAQGTESIYGYTF. Full variable domain (missing parts from reference TRBV19 and TRBJ1-2): DGGITQSPKYLFRKEGQNVTLSCEQNLNHDAMYWYRQDPGQGLRLIYYSQIVNDFQKGDIAEGYSVSREKKESFPLTVTSAQKNPTAFYLCASSAQGTESIYGYTFGSGTRLTVV.

V is TRBV30 and J is TRBJ2-6; D is uncertain. Germline CDR1 GTSNPN, CDR2 SVGIG (reference sequence). The CDR3 consists of 16 residues. V was shortened by 3 bases and J by 2 bases, with 14 bases between the two germline ends. Written as DNA, the CDR3 is TGTGCCTGGAGGGCCTTTGACAAGGCTGGGGCCAACGTCCTGACTTTC. This translates into CAWRAFDKAGANVLTF.

In this sample, this clonotype turned up many times. The chain employs TRBV2 and TRBJ1-2; no definite D call. V was shortened by 8 bases and J by 3 bases, with 10 bases between the two germline ends. CDR1 and CDR2 (germline): SNHLY, FYNNEI. CDR3 length: 12 residues. CDR3 residues: CASRNSYYGYTF. The DNA of the CDR3 is TGTGCCAGCCGTAATAGCTACTATGGCTACACCTTC.

This clonotype was counted many times. The chain links TRBV28 to TRBJ2-7, with 9 bases that match TRBD2. The length of the CDR3 is 15 residues. V was pared by 3 bases and J by 2 bases, with 5 bases of the junction left unmatched. Germline CDR1 and CDR2: MDHEN and SYDVKM. The CDR3 DNA sequence: TGTGCCAGCAGTTTCTCTAGGACTAGCGCCTACGAGCAGTACTTC. Translating it yields CASSFSRTSAYEQYF.

This clonotype has at least ten counts. V gene TRBV6-1 combines with J gene TRBJ2-3; perhaps TRBD2 as D (6 bases). CDR3 length: 14 residues. The germline V gene encodes CDR1 MNHNS and CDR2 SASEGT. Between the trimmed V and J ends, which lost 7 bases and 2 bases, there was a span of 13 bases. The CDR3 is CASTTGLSTDTQYF. CDR3 bases: TGTGCCAGCACCACGGGACTTTCCACAGATACGCAGTATTTT.

This clonotype was seen a handful of times. The V gene is TRBV20-1, the J gene TRBJ1-1; D is unclear. Between the trimmed V and J ends, which lost 3 bases and 1 base, there was a span of 15 bases. CDR3 length equals 15 residues. CDR1 is DFQATT and CDR2 is SNEGSKA in the germline V gene (reference sequence). The CDR3 bases are TGCAGTGCTAGGATCGGCACTCAAGGGAACACTGAAGCTTTCTTT. It translates to CSARIGTQGNTEAFF.

This clonotype was seen ten or more times. The chain links TRBV20-1 to TRBJ2-2, with 11 bases matching TRBD1. The ends lost 4 bases at V and 4 bases at J; junction bases unmatched: 8. CDR1 and CDR2 from the germline V gene are DFQATT and SNEGSKA (reference sequence). The CDR3 loop spans 16 amino acids. The CDR3 coding sequence is TGCAGTGCTACGGACAGGGGGCCCCGGATCACCGGGGAGCTGTTTTTT. Protein: CSATDRGPRITGELFF.

This clonotype came up many times. The chain combines TRBV14 with TRBJ2-1, with D perhaps matching TRBD2 (5 bases). The V and J ends lost 8 bases and 3 bases respectively, with 11 bases between them. The germline V gene encodes CDR1 SGHDN and CDR2 FVKESK. The CDR3 spans 13 residues. The CDR3 loop reads CASRLGGYNEQFF. Written as DNA, the CDR3 is TGTGCCAGCCGGTTAGGAGGCTACAATGAGCAGTTCTTC.

This clonotype appeared many times. The V and J genes are TRBV20-1 and TRBJ1-2; 11 positions match TRBD1. CDR3 length: 16 amino acids. Germline lookup yields CDR1 DFQATT and CDR2 SNEGSKA (reference sequence). V trimming: 0 bases; J trimming: 4 bases; junction bases outside the gene matches: 7. CDR3 residues: CSARDLRGTGGYGYTF. For the CDR3, the DNA is TGCAGTGCTAGAGATCTTAGAGGGACAGGGGGCTATGGCTACACCTTC.

This clonotype has at least ten counts. The chain couples TRBV29-1 to TRBJ2-1; maybe TRBD1 (5 bases). V lost 7 bases and J lost 2, with 21 bases in between. This CDR3 region has 16 residues. Germline lookup yields CDR1 SQVTM and CDR2 ANQGSEA. CDR3 residues: CSAFVQGSNAYNEQFF. The CDR3 DNA is TGCAGCGCCTTCGTGCAGGGAAGTAACGCCTACAATGAGCAGTTCTTC.

This clonotype was seen at least ten times. The chain employs TRBV5-6 and TRBJ2-5; no clear D gene. The CDR3 runs to 14 residues. With 4 bases removed from V and 1 base from J, the gap between germline ends came to 11 bases. Germline V gene lookup returns CDR1 SGHDT and CDR2 YYEEEE. Here the CDR3 DNA reads TGTGCCAGCAGCACTGTCAGCAGCCAAGAGACCCAGTACTTC. Protein: CASSTVSSQETQYF.

This clonotype has at least ten counts. This chain uses TRBV29-1 with TRBJ2-2; D remains unclear. The CDR3 is 15 amino acids. V lost 3 bases to trimming and J lost 2 bases, with 13 bases between them. CDR1 and CDR2 (germline): SQVTM, ANQGSEA. The DNA for the CDR3 is TGCAGCGTTGAGATACCGACAACCAACACCGGGGAGCTGTTTTTT. Protein sequence: CSVEIPTTNTGELFF.

This clonotype was seen repeatedly, ten times or more. CDR3 loop: CASTTGQGEDNEQFF. CDR3 nucleotide sequence: TGTGCCAGCACTACAGGGCAGGGGGAAGACAATGAGCAGTTCTTC. V usage is TRBV7-2 and J usage is TRBJ2-1, with 7 nucleotides matching TRBD1. This CDR3 is built from 15 residues. Germline V gives CDR1 SGHTA, CDR2 FQGNSA. V trimming: 7 bases; J trimming: 5 bases; junction bases outside the gene matches: 11.

At least ten counts were recorded for this clonotype. V is TRBV5-8 and J is TRBJ2-1; 8 nucleotides align to TRBD1. The CDR3 consists of 15 residues. Germline V gene data show CDR1 as SGHTS and CDR2 as YDEGEE. V was pared by 4 bases and J by 5 bases, with 8 bases of the junction left unmatched. CDR3 protein: CASSHTGQGNNEQFF. In nucleotides, the CDR3 is TGTGCCAGCAGCCATACCGGACAGGGAAACAATGAGCAGTTCTTC.

This clonotype was recorded at least ten times. V usage is TRBV7-2 and J usage is TRBJ2-2; D perhaps matches TRBD2 (6 bases). The CDR3 is made up of 14 amino acids. Trimming shortened V by 5 bases and J by 1 base, and 8 bases separated the two germline ends. Looked up from germline, CDR1 is SGHTA and CDR2 is FQGNSA. The DNA of the CDR3 is TGTGCCAGCAGCCCAGCGGGGAACACCGGGGAGCTGTTTTTT. Protein: CASSPAGNTGELFF.

This clonotype was counted at least ten times. The chain links TRBV5-1 to TRBJ2-7; D ambiguous. Trimming stripped 4 bases from V and 0 bases from J, with 5 bases between. Germline CDR1 SGHRS, CDR2 YFSETQ. The CDR3 is 12 residues long. The CDR3 region is CASSGVSYEQYF. DNA of the CDR3: TGCGCCAGCAGCGGGGTCTCCTACGAGCAGTACTTC.

This clonotype came up many times. The V call is TRBV12-3 or TRBV12-4, the J call TRBJ2-7; 9 bases align to TRBD1. The CDR3 has 15 residues. Trimming removed 3 bases from V and 3 bases from J; junction bases left unmatched: 6. The CDR3 DNA reads TGTGCCAGCAGTTTGGGACAGGGAATCATCTACGAGCAGTACTTC. It is translated as CASSLGQGIIYEQYF.

Only one count was recorded for this clonotype. This may arise from a read error, as a much more abundant clone is one base away. This chain joins TRBV5-1 and TRBJ1-1, with 7 nucleotides matching TRBD1. There are 17 residues in the CDR3. Germline lookup yields CDR1 SGHRS and CDR2 YFSETQ. Trimming removed 0 bases from V and 8 bases from J; junction bases left unmatched: 16. The CDR3 nucleotides read TGCGCCAGCAGCTTGGCGAGGGGGCCCGTTGGTACCGAGGAAGCTTTCTTT. The encoded protein is CASSLARGPVGTEEAFF.